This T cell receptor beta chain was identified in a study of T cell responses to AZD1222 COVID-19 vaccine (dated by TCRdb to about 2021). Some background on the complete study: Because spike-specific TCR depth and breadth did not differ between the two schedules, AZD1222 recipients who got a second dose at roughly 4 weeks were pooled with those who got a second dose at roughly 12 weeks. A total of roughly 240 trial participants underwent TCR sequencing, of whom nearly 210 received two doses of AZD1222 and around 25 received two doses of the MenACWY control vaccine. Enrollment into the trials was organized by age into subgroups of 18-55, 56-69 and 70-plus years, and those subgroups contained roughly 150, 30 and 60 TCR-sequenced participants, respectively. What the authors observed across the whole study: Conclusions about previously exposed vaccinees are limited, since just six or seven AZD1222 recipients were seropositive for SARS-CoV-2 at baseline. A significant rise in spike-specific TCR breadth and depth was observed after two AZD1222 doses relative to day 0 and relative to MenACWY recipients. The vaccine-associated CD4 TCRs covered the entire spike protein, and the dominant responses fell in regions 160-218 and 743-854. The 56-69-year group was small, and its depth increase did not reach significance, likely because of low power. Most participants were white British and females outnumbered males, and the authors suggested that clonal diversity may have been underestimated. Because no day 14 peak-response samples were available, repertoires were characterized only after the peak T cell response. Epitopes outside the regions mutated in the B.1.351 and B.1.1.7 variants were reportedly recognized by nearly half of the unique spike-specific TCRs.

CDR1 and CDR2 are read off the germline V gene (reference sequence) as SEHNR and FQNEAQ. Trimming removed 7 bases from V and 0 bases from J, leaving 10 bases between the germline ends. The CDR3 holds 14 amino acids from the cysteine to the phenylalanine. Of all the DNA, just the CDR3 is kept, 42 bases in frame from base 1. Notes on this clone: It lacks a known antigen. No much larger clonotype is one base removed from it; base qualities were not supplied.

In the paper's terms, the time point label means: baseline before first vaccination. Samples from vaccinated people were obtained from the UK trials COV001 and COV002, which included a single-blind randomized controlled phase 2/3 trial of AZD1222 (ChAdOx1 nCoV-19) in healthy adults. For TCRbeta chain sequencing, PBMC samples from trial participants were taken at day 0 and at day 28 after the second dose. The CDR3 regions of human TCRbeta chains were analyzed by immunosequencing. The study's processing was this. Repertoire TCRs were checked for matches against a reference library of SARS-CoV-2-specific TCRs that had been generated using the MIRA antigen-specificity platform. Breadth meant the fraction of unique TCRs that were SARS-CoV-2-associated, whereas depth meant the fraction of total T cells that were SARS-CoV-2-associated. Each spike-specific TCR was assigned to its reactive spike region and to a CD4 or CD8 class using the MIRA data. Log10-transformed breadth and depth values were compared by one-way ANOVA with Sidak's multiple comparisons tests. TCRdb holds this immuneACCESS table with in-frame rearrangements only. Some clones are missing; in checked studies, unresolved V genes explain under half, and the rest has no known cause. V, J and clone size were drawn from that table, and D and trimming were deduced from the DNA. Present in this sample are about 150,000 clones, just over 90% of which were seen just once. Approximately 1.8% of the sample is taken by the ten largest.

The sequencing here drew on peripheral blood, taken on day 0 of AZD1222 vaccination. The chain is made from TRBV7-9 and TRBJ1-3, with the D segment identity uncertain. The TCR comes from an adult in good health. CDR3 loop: CASTAGFSGNTIYF. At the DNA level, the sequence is TGTGCCAGCACCGCGGGGTTCTCTGGAAACACCATATATTTT. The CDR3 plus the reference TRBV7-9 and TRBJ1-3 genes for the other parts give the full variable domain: DTGVSQNPRHKITKRGQNVTFRCDPISEHNRLYWYRQTLGQGPEFLTYFQNEAQLEKSRLLSDRFSAERPKGSFSTLEIQRTEQGDSAMYLCASTAGFSGNTIYFGEGSWLTVV.